Only a few counts were recorded for the clone carrying this TCR beta chain. This entry is derived from a study of blood T cell repertoires in COVID-19. Study summary: Samples taken during acute and convalescent COVID-19 were collected in the United States, Italy and Spain.

Study processing details: From reference gene primer amplification, estimates of nucleated cell counts were derived. Generated by immunoSEQ multiplex PCR, the TCRdb table keeps only in-frame clones and is missing some. D and trimming come from the DNA, and the V and J calls and clone size come from that table. The table includes 210,000 or so clones, about four fifths detected once. Trimming removed 4 bases at V and 5 bases at J, with 9 bases between. This CDR3 is built from 13 residues. Germline values: CDR1 SNHLY, CDR2 FYNNEI. The chain couples TRBV2 to TRBJ1-5, with a weak D call TRBD1 (6 bases). This TCR was recovered from an elderly woman with acute or convalescent COVID-19. Specimen: peripheral blood. The CDR3 region has the DNA TGTGCCAGCAGTGGGACAGAGGATCAGCCCCAGCATTTT. Its protein is CASSGTEDQPQHF. Based on the CDR3 plus reference TRBV2 and TRBJ1-5, the full variable domain is EPEVTQTPSHQVTQMGQEVILRCVPISNHLYFYWYRQILGQKVEFLVSFYNNEISEKSEIFDDQFSVERPDGSNFTLKIRSTKLEDSAMYFCASSGTEDQPQHFGDGTRLSIL.